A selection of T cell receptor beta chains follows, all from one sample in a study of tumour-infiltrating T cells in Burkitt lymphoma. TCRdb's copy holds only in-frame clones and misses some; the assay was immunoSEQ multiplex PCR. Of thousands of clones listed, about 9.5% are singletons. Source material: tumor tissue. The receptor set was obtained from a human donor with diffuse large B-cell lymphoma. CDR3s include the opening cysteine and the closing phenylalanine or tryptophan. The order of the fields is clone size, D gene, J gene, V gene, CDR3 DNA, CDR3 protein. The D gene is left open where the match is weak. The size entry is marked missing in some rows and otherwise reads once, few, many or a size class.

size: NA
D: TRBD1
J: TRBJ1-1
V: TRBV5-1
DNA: TGCGCCAGCAGCTGGGGTCAGGGGGCTTTCACTGAAGCTTTCTTT
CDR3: CASSWGQGAFTEAFF

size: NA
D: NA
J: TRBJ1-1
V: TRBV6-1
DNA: TGTGCCAGCACATATCGAGACAGATCGAACACTGAAGCTTTCTTT
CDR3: CASTYRDRSNTEAFF

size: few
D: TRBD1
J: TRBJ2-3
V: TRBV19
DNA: TGTGCCAGTAGTCTTTGGACAGGATCGAAAGATACGCAGTATTTT
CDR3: CASSLWTGSKDTQYF

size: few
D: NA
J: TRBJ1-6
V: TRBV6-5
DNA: TGTGCCAGCAGTTACGACACGGCCGGCCTTTCACCCCTCCACTTT
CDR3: CASSYDTAGLSPLHF

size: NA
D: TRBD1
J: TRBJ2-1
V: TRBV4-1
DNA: TGCGCCAGCAGCCAGGACAGGGGGTACAATGAGCAGTTCTTC
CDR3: CASSQDRGYNEQFF

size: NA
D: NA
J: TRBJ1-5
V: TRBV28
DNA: TGTGCCAGCAGGCAGGGGAAGGCTCAGCCCCAGCATTTT
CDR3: CASRQGKAQPQHF

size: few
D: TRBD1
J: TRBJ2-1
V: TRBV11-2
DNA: TGTGCCAGCAGCGCCCTGGACAGGTTACGCGAGCAGTTCTTC
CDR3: CASSALDRLREQFF

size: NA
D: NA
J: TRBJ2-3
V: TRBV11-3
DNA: TGTGCCAGCAGCTTAGCCCCAGCAGATACGCAGTATTTT
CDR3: CASSLAPADTQYF

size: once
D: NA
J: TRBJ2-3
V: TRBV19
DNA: TGTGCCAGTAGTATTATATTTGAGGGAGATACGCAGTATTTT
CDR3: CASSIIFEGDTQYF

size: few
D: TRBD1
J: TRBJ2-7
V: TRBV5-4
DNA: TGTGCCAGCAGCCGTTTCGACAGGGCCGACGAGCAGTACTTC
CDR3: CASSRFDRADEQYF

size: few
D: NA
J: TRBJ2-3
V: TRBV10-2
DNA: TGCGCCAGCAGGTTGTTTAGCACAGATACGCAGTATTTT
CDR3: CASRLFSTDTQYF

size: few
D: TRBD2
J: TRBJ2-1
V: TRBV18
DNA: TGTGCCAGCTCACCACGGCTAGCGGGGGAAGGTGAGCAGTTCTTC
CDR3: CASSPRLAGEGEQFF

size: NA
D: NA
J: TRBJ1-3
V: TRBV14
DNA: TGTGCCAGCAGCCAAGCTTTGGACAGTACTGGAAACACCATATATTTT
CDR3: CASSQALDSTGNTIYF

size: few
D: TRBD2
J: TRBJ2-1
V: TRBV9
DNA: TGTGCCAGCAGCCCTCGATTGCACTGGACTAGCGGGGGGGTGAGCGATGAGCAGTTCTTC
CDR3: CASSPRLHWTSGGVSDEQFF

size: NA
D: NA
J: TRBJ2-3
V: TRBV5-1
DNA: TGCGCCAGCCGTTTCAGGGGTACGGACACAGATACGCAGTATTTT
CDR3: CASRFRGTDTDTQYF

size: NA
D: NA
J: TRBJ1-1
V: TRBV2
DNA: TGTGCCAGCAGCCCCCGTAGGATGAACACTGAAGCTTTCTTT
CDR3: CASSPRRMNTEAFF

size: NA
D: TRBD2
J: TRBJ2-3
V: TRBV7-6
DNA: TGTGCCAGCAGCTTAGAGGCACTAGCGGGGGGGGACACAGATACGCAGTATTTT
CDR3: CASSLEALAGGDTDTQYF

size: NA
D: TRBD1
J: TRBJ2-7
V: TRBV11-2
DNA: TGTGCCAGCAGCCCCTGGACAGGGGCCTACGAGCAGTACTTC
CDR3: CASSPWTGAYEQYF

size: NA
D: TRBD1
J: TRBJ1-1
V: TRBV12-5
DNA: TGTGCTAGTGCCCTAACAGGGGACACTGAAGCTTTCTTT
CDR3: CASALTGDTEAFF

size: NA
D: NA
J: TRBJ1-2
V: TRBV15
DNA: TGTGCCACGTCTAAGGGCAGGGACTATGGCTACACCTTC
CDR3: CATSKGRDYGYTF

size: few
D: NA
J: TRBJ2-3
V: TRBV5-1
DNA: TGCGCCAGCAGCGCCCTACACGGTAGCACAGATACGCAGTATTTT
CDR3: CASSALHGSTDTQYF

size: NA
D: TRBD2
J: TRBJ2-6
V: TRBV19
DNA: TGTGCCAGTAGAAGGACTAGCGGGGGGATCTCTGGGGCCAACGTCCTGACTTTC
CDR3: CASRRTSGGISGANVLTF

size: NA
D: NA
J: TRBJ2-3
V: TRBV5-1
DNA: TGCGCCAGCAGCTTGAAATTTGGGGCAGATACGCAGTATTTT
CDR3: CASSLKFGADTQYF

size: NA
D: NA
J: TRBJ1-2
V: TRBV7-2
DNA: TGTGCCAGCAGCTTGGGTCTGGCCGGCTACACCTTC
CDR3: CASSLGLAGYTF

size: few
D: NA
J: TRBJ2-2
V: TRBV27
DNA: TGTGCCAGCAATAAACAGGGTTATGCCGGGGAGCTGTTTTTT
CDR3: CASNKQGYAGELFF

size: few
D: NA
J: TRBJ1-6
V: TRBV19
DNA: TGTGCCAGTAGGCAAAGGGACACGATAAGCTCCTATAATTCACCCCTCCACTTT
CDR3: CASRQRDTISSYNSPLHF

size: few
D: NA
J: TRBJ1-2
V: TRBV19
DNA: TGTGCCAGTAGTACACGGGACGGCTATGGCTACACCTTC
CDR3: CASSTRDGYGYTF

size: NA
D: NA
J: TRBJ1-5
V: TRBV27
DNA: TGTGCCAGCAGTTGGGGAGAGAATCAGCCCCAGCATTTT
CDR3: CASSWGENQPQHF

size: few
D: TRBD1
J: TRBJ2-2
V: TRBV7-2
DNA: TGTGCCAGCAGCTTCGGACAGGCAATCACGAACACCGGGGAGCTGTTTTTT
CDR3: CASSFGQAITNTGELFF

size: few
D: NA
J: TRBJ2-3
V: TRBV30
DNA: TGTGCCTGGAGGGCAGAGGGGGATACGCAGTATTTT
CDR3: CAWRAEGDTQYF

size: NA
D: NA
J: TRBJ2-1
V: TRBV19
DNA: TGTGCCAGTAGTTGGGGGTTGTCCTACAATGAGCAGTTCTTC
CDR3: CASSWGLSYNEQFF

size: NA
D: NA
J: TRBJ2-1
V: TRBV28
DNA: TGTGCCAGCAGTTTAAGCTCATCCGTCCACAATGAGCAGTTCTTC
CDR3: CASSLSSSVHNEQFF

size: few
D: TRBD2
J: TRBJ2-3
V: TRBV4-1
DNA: TGCGCCAGCAGCCAAGGACTAGTACTAGCGGGGTCGCAGTATTTT
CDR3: CASSQGLVLAGSQYF

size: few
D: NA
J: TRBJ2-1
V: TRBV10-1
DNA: TGCGCCAGCAGTGGTGATAAGGGTCCGGAGTTCTTC
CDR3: CASSGDKGPEFF

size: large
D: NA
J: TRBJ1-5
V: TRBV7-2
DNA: TGTGCCAGCAGCTTATCGGCAGGGAGCAATCAGCCCCAGCATTTT
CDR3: CASSLSAGSNQPQHF

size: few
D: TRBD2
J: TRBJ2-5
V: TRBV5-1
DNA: TGCGCCAGCAGCGCGGGACTAGCGGGGGGTACGGAGACCCAGTACTTC
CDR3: CASSAGLAGGTETQYF

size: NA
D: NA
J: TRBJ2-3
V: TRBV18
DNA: TGTGCCAGCTCACCACTCAGCACAGATACGCAGTATTTT
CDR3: CASSPLSTDTQYF

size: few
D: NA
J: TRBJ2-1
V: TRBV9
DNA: TGTGCCAGCAGCGCGGACGGGGGCTCCTACAATGAGCAGTTCTTC
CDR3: CASSADGGSYNEQFF

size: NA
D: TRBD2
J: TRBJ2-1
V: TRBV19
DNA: TGTGCCAGTAGTACGGGGGACTACAATTACAATGAGCAGTTCTTC
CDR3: CASSTGDYNYNEQFF

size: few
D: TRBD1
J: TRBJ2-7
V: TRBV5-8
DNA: TGTGCCAGCAGCTCTCCACGACACAGGGGGACCTACGAGCAGTACTTC
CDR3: CASSSPRHRGTYEQYF

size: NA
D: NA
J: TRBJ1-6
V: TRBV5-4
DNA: TGTGCCAGCCGCCGGGACTCTACCCGGGATTCACCCCTCCACTTT
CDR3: CASRRDSTRDSPLHF

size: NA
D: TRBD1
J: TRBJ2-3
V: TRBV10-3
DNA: TGTGCCATCAGCCCGGGACAGGGGGCTGATACGCAGTATTTT
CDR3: CAISPGQGADTQYF

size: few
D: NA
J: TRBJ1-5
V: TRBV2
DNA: TGTGCCAGCAGTTCGTCTCGGGGGGCAGGCAATCAGCCCCAGCATTTT
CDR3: CASSSSRGAGNQPQHF

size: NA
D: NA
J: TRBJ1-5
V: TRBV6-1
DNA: TGTGCCAGCAGTGAATTGGACATTGATCAGCCCCAGCATTTT
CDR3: CASSELDIDQPQHF

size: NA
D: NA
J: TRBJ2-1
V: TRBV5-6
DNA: TGTGCCAGCAGTTTTGGGATGGGGAAACTTTACAATGAGCAGTTCTTC
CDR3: CASSFGMGKLYNEQFF

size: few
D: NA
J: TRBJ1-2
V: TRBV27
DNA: TGTGCCAGCAGTTACGCCTCTGGGTATGGCTACACCTTC
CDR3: CASSYASGYGYTF

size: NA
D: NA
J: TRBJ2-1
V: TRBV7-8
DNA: TGTGCCAGCAGCTTCGGAAGGGTCAGTGAGCAGTTCTTC
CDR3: CASSFGRVSEQFF

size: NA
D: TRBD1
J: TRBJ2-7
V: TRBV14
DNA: TGTGCCAGCAGCCAGTACAGGGGGTCTTACGAGCAGTACTTC
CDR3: CASSQYRGSYEQYF

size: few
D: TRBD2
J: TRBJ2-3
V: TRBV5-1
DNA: TGCGCCAGCAGCTTGGCTAGGACTAGCGGGGGTGGAGATACGCAGTATTTT
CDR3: CASSLARTSGGGDTQYF